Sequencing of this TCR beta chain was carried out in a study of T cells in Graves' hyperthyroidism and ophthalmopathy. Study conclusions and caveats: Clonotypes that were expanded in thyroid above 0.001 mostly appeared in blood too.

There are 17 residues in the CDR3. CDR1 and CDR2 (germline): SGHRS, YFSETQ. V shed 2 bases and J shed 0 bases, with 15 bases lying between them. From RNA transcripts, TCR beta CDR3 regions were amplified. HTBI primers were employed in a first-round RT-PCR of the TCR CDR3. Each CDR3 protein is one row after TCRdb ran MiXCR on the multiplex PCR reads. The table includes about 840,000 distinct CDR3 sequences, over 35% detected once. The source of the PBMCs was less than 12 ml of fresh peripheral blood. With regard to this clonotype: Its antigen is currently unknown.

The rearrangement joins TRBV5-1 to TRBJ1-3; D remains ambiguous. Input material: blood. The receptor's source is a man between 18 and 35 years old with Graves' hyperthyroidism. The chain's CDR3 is CASSLEAKGFSGNTIYF. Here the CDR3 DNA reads TGCGCCAGCAGCTTAGAGGCGAAGGGATTCTCTGGAAACACCATATATTTT.